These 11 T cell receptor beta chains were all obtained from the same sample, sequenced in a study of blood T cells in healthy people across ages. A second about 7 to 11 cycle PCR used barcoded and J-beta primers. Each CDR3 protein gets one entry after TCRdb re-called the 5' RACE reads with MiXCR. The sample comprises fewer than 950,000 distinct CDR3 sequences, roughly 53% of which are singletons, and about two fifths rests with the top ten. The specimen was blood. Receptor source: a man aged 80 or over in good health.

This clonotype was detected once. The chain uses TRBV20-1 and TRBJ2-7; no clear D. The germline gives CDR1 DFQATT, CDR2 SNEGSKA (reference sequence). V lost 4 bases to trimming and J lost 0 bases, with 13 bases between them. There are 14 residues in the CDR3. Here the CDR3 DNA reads TGCAGTGCTATCCCGACGGTTAGCTCCTACGAGCAGTACTTC. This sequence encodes CSAIPTVSSYEQYF.

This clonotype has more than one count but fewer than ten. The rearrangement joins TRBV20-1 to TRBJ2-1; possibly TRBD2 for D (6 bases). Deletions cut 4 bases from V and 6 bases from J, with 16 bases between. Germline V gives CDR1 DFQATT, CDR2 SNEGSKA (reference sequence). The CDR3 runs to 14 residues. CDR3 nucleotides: TGCAGTGCTAAAGACGGCGGGATGTCCAATGAGCAGTTCTTC. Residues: CSAKDGGMSNEQFF.

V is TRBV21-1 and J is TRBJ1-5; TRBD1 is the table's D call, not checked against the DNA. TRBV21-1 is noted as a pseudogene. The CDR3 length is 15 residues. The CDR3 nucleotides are TGTGCCAGCAGCGAACAGGGGGCCGAGCGACAGCCCCAGCATTTT. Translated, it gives CASSEQGAERQPQHF.

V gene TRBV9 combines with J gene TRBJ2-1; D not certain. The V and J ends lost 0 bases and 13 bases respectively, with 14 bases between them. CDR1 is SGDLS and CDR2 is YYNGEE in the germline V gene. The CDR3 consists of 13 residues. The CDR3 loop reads CASSVGREETQFF. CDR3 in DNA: TGTGCCAGCAGCGTAGGAAGGGAAGAGACCCAGTTCTTC.

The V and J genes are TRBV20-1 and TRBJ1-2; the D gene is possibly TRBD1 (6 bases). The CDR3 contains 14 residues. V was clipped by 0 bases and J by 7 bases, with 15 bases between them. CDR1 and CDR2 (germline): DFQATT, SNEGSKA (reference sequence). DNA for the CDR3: TGCAGTGCTAGAGATCGGACAGCCGGGGGTGGCTACACCTTC. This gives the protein CSARDRTAGGGYTF.

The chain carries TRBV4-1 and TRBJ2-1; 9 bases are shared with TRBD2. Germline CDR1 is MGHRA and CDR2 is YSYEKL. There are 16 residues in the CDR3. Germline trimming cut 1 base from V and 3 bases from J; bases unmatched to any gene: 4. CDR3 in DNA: TGCGCCAGCAGCCAAGGGGGCGGGAGGGGCTACAATGAGCAGTTCTTC. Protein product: CASSQGGGRGYNEQFF.

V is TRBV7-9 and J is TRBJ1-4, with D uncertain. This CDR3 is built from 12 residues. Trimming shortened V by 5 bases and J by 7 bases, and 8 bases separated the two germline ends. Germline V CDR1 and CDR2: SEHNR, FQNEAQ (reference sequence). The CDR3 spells CASSTLSEKLFF. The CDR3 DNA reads TGTGCCAGCAGCACCCTGAGTGAAAAACTGTTTTTT.

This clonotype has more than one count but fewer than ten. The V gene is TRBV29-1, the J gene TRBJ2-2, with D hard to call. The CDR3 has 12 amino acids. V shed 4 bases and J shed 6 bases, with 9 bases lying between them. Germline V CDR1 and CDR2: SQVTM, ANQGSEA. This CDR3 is CSVGVSPGELFF. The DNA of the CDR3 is TGCAGCGTTGGAGTTTCTCCCGGGGAGCTGTTTTTT.

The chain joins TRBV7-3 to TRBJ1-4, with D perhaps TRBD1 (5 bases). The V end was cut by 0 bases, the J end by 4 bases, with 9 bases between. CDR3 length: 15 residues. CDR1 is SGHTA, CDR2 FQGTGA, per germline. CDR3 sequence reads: CASSLTGDVNEKLFF. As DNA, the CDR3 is TGTGCCAGCAGCTTAACGGGGGACGTTAATGAAAAACTGTTTTTT.

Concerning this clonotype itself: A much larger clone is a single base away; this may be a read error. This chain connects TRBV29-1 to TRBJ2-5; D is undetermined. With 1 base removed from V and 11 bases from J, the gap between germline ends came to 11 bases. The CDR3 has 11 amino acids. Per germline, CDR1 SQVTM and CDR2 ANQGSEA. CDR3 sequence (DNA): TGCAGCGTTGAAGGATGGGATGAGCAGTACTTC. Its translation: CSVEGWDEQYF.

CDR3 loop: CASSRRTGSFGQNTDTQYF. In DNA, the CDR3 is TGTGCCAGCAGTCGTAGGACCGGGAGTTTTGGACAGAACACAGATACGCAGTATTTT. This chain joins TRBV27 and TRBJ2-3, with D tentatively TRBD1 or TRBD2 (6 bases each). The CDR3 is made up of 19 amino acids. Germline V gene data show CDR1 as MNHEY and CDR2 as SMNVEV (reference sequence). The V gene lost 5 bases and the J gene lost 2 bases, with 26 bases spanning the gap.